What follows is one T cell receptor (beta chain) and its context. Its binding antigen is unknown. No much larger clone is present one base from it, and per-base qualities are unavailable. Cut back by 7 bases and 4 bases, the V and J ends lie 16 bases apart. The germline V gene (reference sequence) provides CDR1 PRHDT and CDR2 FYEKMQ. From its cysteine to its phenylalanine, the CDR3 spans 14 amino acids. Of all the DNA, just the CDR3 is kept, 42 bases in frame from base 1. This entry belongs to a study of CD8 T cells in Susac syndrome (dated by TCRdb to between 2019 and 2020). Looking at the study overall: Repertoire sequencing was used to test whether CD8+ T cell activation and differentiation in Susac syndrome was antigen driven. CD8+ T cell repertoire clonality was compared between around eleven healthy donors, some 14 Susac syndrome patients and around 15 multiple sclerosis patients.

RNA was extracted using the RNeasy kit, and about 0.5 to 1 ug of the RNA was reverse transcribed with random hexamers. The immunoSEQ multiplex PCR assay, which covers 54 Vbeta and 13 Jbeta segments, was used to amplify TCR beta CDR3 regions. To correct PCR amplification bias, a synthetic template baseline was used for both primer optimization and computational correction. In the paper's pipeline: Reads were annotated to V, D and J genes per IMGT and analyzed with immunoSEQ Analyzer, keeping only productive sequences. Clonality was calculated as one minus the Shannon entropy normalized by log2 of the number of productive unique sequences. Public and private clones were assessed among the 100 most prevalent clones of each patient and control. Susac-specific clones were defined as absent from healthy and MS cohorts, 1052 published viral clones and other ImmuneACCESS disease sequences. TCRdb cleaned the public reads at Q25 with fastp, built clones with MiXCR and kept in-frame beta chains. Every entry covers one CDR3 protein and lists the most common genes and DNA from its rows. TCRdb, not the original authors, processed these V and J calls. The sample yields 210,000 or so distinct CDR3 sequences; about 93% were counted once. Jointly, the top ten make up approximately 0.13% of the sample.

Results and caveats for the whole study, not just this receptor: The number of individuals in the TCR sequencing and HLA analysis was acknowledged as relatively small.

High-throughput TCR beta sequencing profiled peripheral blood CD8+ and CD4+ T cells from healthy donors, Susac syndrome patients and multiple sclerosis patients. Multiple sclerosis controls were treatment-naive patients with stable or active relapsing-remitting disease fulfilling revised McDonald criteria. CD8+ TEMRA cells were enriched by FACS, while bulk CD8+ and CD4+ T cells were purified by magnetic negative isolation. Blood was collected in EDTA tubes and processed within 24 hours, with PBMCs isolated through density gradient centrifugation. PBMCs destined for TCR sequencing were cryopreserved in liquid nitrogen and later thawed in a 37 °C water bath. The sorted or isolated CD4+, CD8+ and CD8+ TEMRA cells reached a purity of at least 90%.

Here the chain combines TRBV13 and TRBJ1-2; no D gene call is confident. This receptor was identified in a human donor with multiple sclerosis. Specimen: CD8+ T cells from PBMCs. For the CDR3, the sequence is CASTLRGQLYGYTF. The nucleotide sequence reads TGTGCCAGCACCCTTCGAGGGCAACTCTATGGCTACACCTTC.